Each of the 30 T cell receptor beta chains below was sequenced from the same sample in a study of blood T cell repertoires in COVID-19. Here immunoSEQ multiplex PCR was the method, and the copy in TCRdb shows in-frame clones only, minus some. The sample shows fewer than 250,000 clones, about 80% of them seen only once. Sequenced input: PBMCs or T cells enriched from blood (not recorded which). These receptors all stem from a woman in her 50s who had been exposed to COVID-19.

The DNA for the CDR3 is TGTGCCAGCAGCCCAAAGATAGGGGAACTGAACACCGGGGAGCTGTTTTTT. Translating it yields CASSPKIGELNTGELFF. This sequence joins TRBV7-8 and TRBJ2-2; a possible D gene is TRBD1 (5 bases). The germline CDR1 and CDR2 sequences are SGHVS and FQNEAQ. Trimming pared 5 bases from V and 1 base from J, leaving 17 bases between. This CDR3 has 17 residues.

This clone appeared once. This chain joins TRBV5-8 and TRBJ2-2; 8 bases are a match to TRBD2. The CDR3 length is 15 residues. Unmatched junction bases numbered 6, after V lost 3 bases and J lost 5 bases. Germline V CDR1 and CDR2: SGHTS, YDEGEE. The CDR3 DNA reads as TGTGCCAGCAGCTCTGGACTAGCCCTTACCGGGGAGCTGTTTTTT. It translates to CASSSGLALTGELFF.

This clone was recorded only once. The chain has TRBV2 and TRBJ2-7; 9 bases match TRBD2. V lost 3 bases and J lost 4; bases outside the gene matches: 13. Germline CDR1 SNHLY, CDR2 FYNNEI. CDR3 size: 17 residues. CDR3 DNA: TGTGCCAGCAGTGATCGGGGCGGGGGGGCCCCACAATACGAGCAGTACTTC. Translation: CASSDRGGGAPQYEQYF.

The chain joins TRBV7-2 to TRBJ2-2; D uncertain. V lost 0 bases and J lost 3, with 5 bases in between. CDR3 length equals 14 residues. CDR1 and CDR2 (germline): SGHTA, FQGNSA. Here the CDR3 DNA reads TGTGCCAGCAGCTTAGCCTTCTACACCGGGGAGCTGTTTTTT. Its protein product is CASSLAFYTGELFF.

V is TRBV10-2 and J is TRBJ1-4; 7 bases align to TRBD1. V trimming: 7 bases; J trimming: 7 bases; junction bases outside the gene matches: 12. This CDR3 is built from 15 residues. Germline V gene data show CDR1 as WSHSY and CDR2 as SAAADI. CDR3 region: CASMPLTGRSEKLFF. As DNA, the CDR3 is TGCGCCAGCATGCCCCTGACAGGGAGGAGTGAAAAACTGTTTTTT.

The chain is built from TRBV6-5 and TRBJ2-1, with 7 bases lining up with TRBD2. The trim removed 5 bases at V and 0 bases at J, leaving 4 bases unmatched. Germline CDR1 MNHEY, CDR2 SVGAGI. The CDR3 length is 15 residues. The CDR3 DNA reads TGTGCCAGCAGTCGAAGCGGGATCTCCTACAATGAGCAGTTCTTC. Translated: CASSRSGISYNEQFF.

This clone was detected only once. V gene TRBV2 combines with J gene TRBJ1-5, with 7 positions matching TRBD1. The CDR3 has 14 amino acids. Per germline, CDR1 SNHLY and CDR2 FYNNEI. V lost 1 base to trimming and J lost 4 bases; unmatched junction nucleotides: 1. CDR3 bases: TGTGCCAGCAGTGAAGGGGACAGAAATCAGCCCCAGCATTTT. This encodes CASSEGDRNQPQHF.

The CDR3 coding sequence is TGTGCCAGTAGTAGGTCTAGCGGGACCACCTACGAGCAGTACTTC. Translated, it gives CASSRSSGTTYEQYF. V is TRBV19 and J is TRBJ2-7; TRBD2 aligns across 9 bases. V shed 4 bases, J shed 2 bases, and the junction held 6 bases outside the gene matches. Germline-derived CDR1 and CDR2 are LNHDA and SQIVND (reference sequence). The length of the CDR3 is 15 residues.

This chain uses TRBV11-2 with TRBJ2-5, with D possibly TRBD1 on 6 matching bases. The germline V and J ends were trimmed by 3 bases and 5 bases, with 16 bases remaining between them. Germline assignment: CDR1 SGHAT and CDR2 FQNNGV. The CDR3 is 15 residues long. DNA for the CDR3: TGTGCCAGCAGCTTTGCAGGGGATGGTCTGGAGACCCAGTACTTC. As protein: CASSFAGDGLETQYF.

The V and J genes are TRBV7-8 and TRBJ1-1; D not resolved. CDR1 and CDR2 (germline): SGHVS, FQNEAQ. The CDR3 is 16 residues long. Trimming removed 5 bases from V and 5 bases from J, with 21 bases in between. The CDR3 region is CASSPIGGHSLTEAFF. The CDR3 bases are TGTGCCAGCAGCCCCATCGGTGGGCATTCTTTAACTGAAGCTTTCTTT.

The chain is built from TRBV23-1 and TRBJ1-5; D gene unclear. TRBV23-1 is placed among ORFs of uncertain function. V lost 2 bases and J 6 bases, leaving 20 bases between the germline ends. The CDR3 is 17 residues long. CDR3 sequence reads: CASSQISAKGAGQPQHF. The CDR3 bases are TGCGCCAGCAGTCAAATATCGGCTAAGGGAGCAGGTCAGCCCCAGCATTTT.

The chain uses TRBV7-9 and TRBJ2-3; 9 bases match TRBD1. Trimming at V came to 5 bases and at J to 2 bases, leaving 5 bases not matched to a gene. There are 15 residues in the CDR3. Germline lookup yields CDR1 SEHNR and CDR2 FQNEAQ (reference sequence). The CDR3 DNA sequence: TGTGCCAGCAGCAACCGGGACAGGGTCACAGATACGCAGTATTTT. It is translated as CASSNRDRVTDTQYF.

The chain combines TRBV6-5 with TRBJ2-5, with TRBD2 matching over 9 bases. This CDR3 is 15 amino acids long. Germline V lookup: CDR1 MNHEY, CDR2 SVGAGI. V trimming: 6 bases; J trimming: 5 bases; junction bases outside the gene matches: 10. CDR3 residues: CASSRRRTSVETQYF. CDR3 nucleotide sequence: TGTGCCAGCAGCCGAAGGCGGACTAGCGTGGAGACCCAGTACTTC.

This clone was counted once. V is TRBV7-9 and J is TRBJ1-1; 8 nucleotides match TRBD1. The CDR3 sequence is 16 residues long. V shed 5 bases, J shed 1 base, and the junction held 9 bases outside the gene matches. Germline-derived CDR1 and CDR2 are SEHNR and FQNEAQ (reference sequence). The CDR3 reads CASSPWGTGRNTEAFF. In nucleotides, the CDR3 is TGTGCCAGCAGCCCCTGGGGGACAGGACGGAACACTGAAGCTTTCTTT. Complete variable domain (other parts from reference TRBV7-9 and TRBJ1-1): DTGVSQNPRHKITKRGQNVTFRCDPISEHNRLYWYRQTLGQGPEFLTYFQNEAQLEKSRLLSDRFSAERPKGSFSTLEIQRTEQGDSAMYLCASSPWGTGRNTEAFFGQGTRLTVV.

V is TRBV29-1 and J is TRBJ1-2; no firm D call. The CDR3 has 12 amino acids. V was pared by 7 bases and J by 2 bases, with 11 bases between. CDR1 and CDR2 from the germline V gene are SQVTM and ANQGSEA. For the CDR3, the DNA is TGCAGCGCCGGCGGTCTGAACTATGGCTACACCTTC. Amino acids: CSAGGLNYGYTF.

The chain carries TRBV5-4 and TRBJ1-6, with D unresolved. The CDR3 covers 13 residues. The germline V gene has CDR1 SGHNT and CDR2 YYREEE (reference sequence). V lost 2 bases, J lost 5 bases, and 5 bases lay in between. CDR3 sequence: CASSFGDNSPLHF. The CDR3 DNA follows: TGTGCCAGCAGCTTCGGGGATAATTCACCCCTCCACTTT.

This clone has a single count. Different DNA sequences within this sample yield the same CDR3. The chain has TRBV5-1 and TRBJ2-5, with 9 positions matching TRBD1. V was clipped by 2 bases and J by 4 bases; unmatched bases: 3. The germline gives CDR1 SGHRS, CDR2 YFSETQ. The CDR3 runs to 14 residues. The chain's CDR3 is CASSLAGQGETQYF. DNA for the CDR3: TGCGCCAGCAGCTTAGCGGGACAGGGAGAGACCCAGTACTTC.

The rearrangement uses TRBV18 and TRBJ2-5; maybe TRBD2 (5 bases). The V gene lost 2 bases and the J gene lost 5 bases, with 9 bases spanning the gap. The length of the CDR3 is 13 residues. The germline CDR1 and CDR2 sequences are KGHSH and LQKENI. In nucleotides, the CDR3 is TGTGCCAGCTCACCAGAGAGGGTCGAGACCCAGTACTTC. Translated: CASSPERVETQYF.

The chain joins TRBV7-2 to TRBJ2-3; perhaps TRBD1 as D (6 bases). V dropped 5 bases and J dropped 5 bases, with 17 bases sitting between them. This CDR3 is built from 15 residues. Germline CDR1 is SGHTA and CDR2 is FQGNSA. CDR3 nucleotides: TGTGCCAGCAGCCAGGGGTGGACGGCGGGAGATACGCAGTATTTT. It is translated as CASSQGWTAGDTQYF.

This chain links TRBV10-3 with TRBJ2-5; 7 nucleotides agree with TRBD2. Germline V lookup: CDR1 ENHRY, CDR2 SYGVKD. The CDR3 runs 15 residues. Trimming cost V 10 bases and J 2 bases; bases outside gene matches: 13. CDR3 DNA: TGTGCCACCCGCCGTACTAGCGAGTCACAAGAGACCCAGTACTTC. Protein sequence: CATRRTSESQETQYF.

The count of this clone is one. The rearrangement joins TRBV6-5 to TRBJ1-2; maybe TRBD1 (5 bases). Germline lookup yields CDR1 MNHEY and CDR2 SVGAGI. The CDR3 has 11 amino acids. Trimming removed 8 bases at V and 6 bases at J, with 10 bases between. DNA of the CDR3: TGTGCCAGCGTCCAGGGTGATGGCTACACCTTC. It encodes CASVQGDGYTF.

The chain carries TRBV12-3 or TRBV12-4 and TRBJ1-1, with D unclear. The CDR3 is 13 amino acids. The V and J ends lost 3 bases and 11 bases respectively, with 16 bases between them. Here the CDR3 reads CASSFRGLGRAFF. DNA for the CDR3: TGTGCCAGCAGTTTTAGAGGCCTCGGGAGGGCTTTCTTT.

Here the CDR3 reads CASSRPTGIGGTEAFF. The CDR3 nucleotides read TGTGCCAGCAGCCGCCCTACAGGGATCGGTGGCACTGAAGCTTTCTTT. V and J are TRBV5-6 and TRBJ1-1; D possibly corresponds to TRBD1 (6 bases). The CDR3 runs 16 residues. The V end was cut by 4 bases, the J end by 4 bases, with 20 bases between. Germline V gives CDR1 SGHDT, CDR2 YYEEEE.

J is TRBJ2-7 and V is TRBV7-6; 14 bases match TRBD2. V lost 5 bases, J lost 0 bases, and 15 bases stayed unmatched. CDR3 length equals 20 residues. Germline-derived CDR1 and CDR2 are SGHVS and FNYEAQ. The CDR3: CASSRKPGLAGARSSYEQYF. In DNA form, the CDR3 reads TGTGCCAGCAGCCGTAAACCGGGACTAGCGGGGGCCAGGAGCTCCTACGAGCAGTACTTC. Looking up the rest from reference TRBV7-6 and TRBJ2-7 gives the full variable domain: GAGVSQSPRYKVTKRGQDVALRCDPISGHVSLYWYRQALGQGPEFLTYFNYEAQQDKSGLPNDRFSAERPEGSISTLTIQRTEQRDSAMYRCASSRKPGLAGARSSYEQYFGPGTRLTVT.

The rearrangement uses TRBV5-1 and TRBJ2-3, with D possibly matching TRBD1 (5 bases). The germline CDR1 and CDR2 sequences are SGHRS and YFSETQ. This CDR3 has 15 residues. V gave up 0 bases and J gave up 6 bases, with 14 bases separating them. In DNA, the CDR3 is TGCGCCAGCAGCTTGGACTGGGGCGACACGGATACGCAGTATTTT. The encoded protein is CASSLDWGDTDTQYF.

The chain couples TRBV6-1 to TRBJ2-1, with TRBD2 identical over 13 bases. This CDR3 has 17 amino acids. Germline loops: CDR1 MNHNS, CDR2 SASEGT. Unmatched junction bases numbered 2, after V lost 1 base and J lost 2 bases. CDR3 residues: CASSEGLAGGTYNEQFF. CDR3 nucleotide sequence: TGTGCCAGCAGTGAAGGACTAGCGGGGGGAACCTACAATGAGCAGTTCTTC.

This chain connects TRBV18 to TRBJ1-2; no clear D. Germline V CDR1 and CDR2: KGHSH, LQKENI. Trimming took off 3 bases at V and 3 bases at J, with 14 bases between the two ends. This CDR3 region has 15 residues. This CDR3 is CASSPGDRAHYGYTF. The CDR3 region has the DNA TGTGCCAGCTCACCGGGCGACCGCGCACACTATGGCTACACCTTC.

The CDR3 protein is CASSQAGNSYNEQFF. In DNA, the CDR3 is TGTGCCAGCAGCCAAGCAGGGAACTCCTACAATGAGCAGTTCTTC. The rearrangement uses TRBV4-2 and TRBJ2-1, with D possibly being TRBD1 (5 bases). V lost 1 base and J lost 0, with 7 bases in between. The germline CDR1 and CDR2 sequences are LGHNA and YNFKEQ. The CDR3 runs 15 residues.

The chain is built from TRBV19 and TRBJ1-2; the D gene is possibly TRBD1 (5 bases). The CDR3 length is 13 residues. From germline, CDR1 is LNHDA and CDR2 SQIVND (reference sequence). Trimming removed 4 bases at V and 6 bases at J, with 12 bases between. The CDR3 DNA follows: TGTGCCAGTAGTACCAGCAGGGTACATGGCTACACCTTC. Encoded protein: CASSTSRVHGYTF.

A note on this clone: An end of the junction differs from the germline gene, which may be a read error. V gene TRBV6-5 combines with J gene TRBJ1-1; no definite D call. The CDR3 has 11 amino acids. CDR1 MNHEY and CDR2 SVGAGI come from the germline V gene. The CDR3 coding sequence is TGTGCCAGCAGTTACTCGAATTGCGGTCTCTTT. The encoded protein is CASSYSNCGLF.